The 27 T cell receptor beta chains in this list originate from one sample, sequenced in a study of T cell repertoires in cytomegalovirus infection. From the reads, TCRdb called clonotypes with MiXCR, one entry per CDR3 protein. The table has around 320,000 distinct CDR3 sequences, over 7.5% seen once. Sequences were obtained from PBMCs. These receptor sequences come from a human donor in good health (CMV status not recorded). Some clones in this sample may be carry-over from other donors' samples.

This clonotype was observed a few times. The rearrangement links TRBV7-2 to TRBJ1-1, with 8 bases fitting TRBD1. The germline CDR1 and CDR2 sequences are SGHTA and FQGNSA. The length of the CDR3 is 14 residues. V shed 2 bases, J shed 7 bases, and the junction held 6 bases outside the gene matches. In nucleotides, the CDR3 is TGTGCCAGCAGCTTAAGGCAGGGGGCTGTTGAAGCTTTCTTT. Protein product: CASSLRQGAVEAFF.

This clonotype occurred many times. V usage is TRBV7-9 and J usage is TRBJ1-2; D is perhaps TRBD1 (6 bases). Germline loops: CDR1 SEHNR, CDR2 FQNEAQ (reference sequence). Trimming pared 0 bases from V and 2 bases from J, leaving 13 bases between. CDR3 length equals 16 residues. Here the CDR3 DNA reads TGTGCCAGCAGCTTAGCCGGACTGGGACAAAACTATGGCTACACCTTC. Protein sequence: CASSLAGLGQNYGYTF.

This chain joins TRBV7-9 and TRBJ1-1; D not resolved. The length of the CDR3 is 15 residues. The ends were cut back, 4 bases at V and 6 bases at J, with 18 bases in the middle. Per germline, CDR1 SEHNR and CDR2 FQNEAQ (reference sequence). CDR3 in amino acids: CASSSGRGIDAEAFF. CDR3 in DNA: TGTGCCAGCAGCTCCGGACGGGGAATTGACGCTGAAGCTTTCTTT.

V and J are TRBV6-2 or TRBV6-3 and TRBJ2-1; TRBD1 matches at 10 bases. V shed 10 bases, J shed 9 bases, and the junction held 15 bases outside the gene matches. Germline CDR1 reads MNHEY; CDR2 reads SVGEGT. This CDR3 has 15 residues. CDR3 DNA: TGTGCCACCCGAAAATCTAGACAGGGGGCAAGTGAGCAGTTCTTC. Translating gives CATRKSRQGASEQFF.

This clonotype has a count of ten or more. The gene calls are TRBV4-3 and TRBJ2-3; the D gene is possibly TRBD2 (6 bases). Trimming removed 4 bases at V and 4 bases at J, with 24 bases between. CDR3 length: 18 amino acids. CDR1 is LGHNA and CDR2 is YSLEER in the germline V gene. The CDR3 bases are TGCGCCAGCAGCCCATCTTTCCAGGGACTTACCGACGCAGATACGCAGTATTTT. It yields the protein CASSPSFQGLTDADTQYF.

This clonotype turned up a few times. The chain couples TRBV20-1 to TRBJ2-2; 12 bases match TRBD2. Losses at the gene ends were 5 bases for V and 6 bases for J; bases not matched to a gene: 7. This CDR3 contains 15 residues. CDR1 DFQATT and CDR2 SNEGSKA come from the germline V gene (reference sequence). CDR3 DNA sequence: TGCAGTGCTTCGCCGGGACTAGCGGGTCCCGGGGAGCTGTTTTTT. This translates into CSASPGLAGPGELFF.

This clonotype has a count of ten or more. V is TRBV10-2 and J is TRBJ1-6; D unresolved. Trimming pared 6 bases from V and 7 bases from J, leaving 10 bases between. Germline V gives CDR1 WSHSY, CDR2 SAAADI. The CDR3 is made up of 13 amino acids. CDR3 in DNA: TGCGCCAGCAGGTCTCAAGAAAATTCACCCCTCCACTTT. Its translation: CASRSQENSPLHF.

There are many counts of this clonotype. The chain has TRBV4-3 and TRBJ1-6; 8 bases fit TRBD1. Germline lookup yields CDR1 LGHNA and CDR2 YSLEER. This CDR3 contains 19 residues. Losses at the gene ends were 0 bases for V and 4 bases for J; bases not matched to a gene: 11. The CDR3 sequence: CASSQDFGSGTGYNSPLHF. The CDR3 DNA reads TGCGCCAGCAGCCAAGATTTTGGTAGTGGGACAGGATATAATTCACCCCTCCACTTT.

In this sample, this clonotype turned up many times. The chain combines TRBV7-2 with TRBJ2-7; 7 bases match TRBD1. The junction had 14 bases not matched to a gene; V was cut back by 4 bases and J by 5 bases. The CDR3 runs to 16 residues. CDR1 is SGHTA, CDR2 FQGNSA, per germline. DNA for the CDR3: TGTGCCAGCAGCTCCCAACACCAGGGGGTCCGGGACGAGCAGTACTTC. It specifies CASSSQHQGVRDEQYF.

There are a few counts of this clonotype. The rearrangement joins TRBV28 to TRBJ2-5; possible D gene TRBD1, 6 bases. V lost 11 bases and J 1 base, leaving 14 bases between the germline ends. The length of the CDR3 is 13 residues. CDR1 and CDR2 (germline): MDHEN, SYDVKM. The CDR3 loop reads CAVRTELQETQYF. CDR3 coding DNA: TGTGCCGTACGGACAGAACTCCAAGAGACCCAGTACTTC.

This clonotype was seen a handful of times. The chain combines TRBV6-2 or TRBV6-3 with TRBJ2-1, with 9 bases lining up with TRBD2. CDR1 MNHEY and CDR2 SVGEGT come from the germline V gene. The CDR3 is 13 residues long. Trimming took 8 bases from V and 6 from J; bases not matched to a gene: 5. CDR3 bases: TGTGCCAGCGCGGGAGGGTTGGGCAATGAGCAGTTCTTC. Amino acids: CASAGGLGNEQFF.

This clonotype was seen many times. The V call is TRBV7-2, the J call TRBJ1-1, with D perhaps matching TRBD1 (5 bases). There are 13 residues in the CDR3. The V gene lost 10 bases and the J gene lost 6 bases, with 18 bases spanning the gap. Germline lookup yields CDR1 SGHTA and CDR2 FQGNSA. This CDR3 is CATLGGSGAEAFF. CDR3 nucleotides: TGTGCCACCCTCGGGGGATCGGGGGCTGAAGCTTTCTTT.

This clonotype has ten or more counts. The genes are TRBV9 and TRBJ2-5; 7 bases match TRBD1. The J segment lost 4 bases and the V segment lost 4 bases, leaving 16 bases of the junction unmatched. CDR3 length: 17 amino acids. Germline CDR1 SGDLS, CDR2 YYNGEE. The CDR3 reads CASSKAEGAGNRETQYF. The CDR3 region has the DNA TGTGCCAGCAGCAAAGCCGAGGGGGCAGGGAATCGAGAGACCCAGTACTTC.

The chain uses TRBV20-1 and TRBJ1-6, with 7 bases identical to TRBD1. Trimming removed 4 bases from V and 6 bases from J; junction bases left unmatched: 3. In germline, CDR1 is DFQATT, CDR2 SNEGSKA (reference sequence). The CDR3 is 13 residues long. The CDR3 reads CSAKGTANSPLHF. CDR3 bases: TGCAGTGCTAAAGGGACAGCTAATTCACCCCTCCACTTT.

This clonotype was observed a few times. The chain is built from TRBV5-1 and TRBJ2-5; D gene ambiguous. V lost 1 base and J lost 6, with 7 bases in between. The CDR3 extends over 12 amino acids. From germline, CDR1 is SGHRS and CDR2 YFSETQ. The CDR3 DNA reads as TGCGCCAGCAGCTTGCCTACAAAGACCCAGTACTTC. Its translation: CASSLPTKTQYF. Full variable domain (missing parts from reference TRBV5-1 and TRBJ2-5): KAGVTQTPRYLIKTRGQQVTLSCSPISGHRSVSWYQQTPGQGLQFLFEYFSETQRNKGNFPGRFSGRQFSNSRSEMNVSTLELGDSALYLCASSLPTKTQYFGPGTRLLVL.

The chain employs TRBV6-2 or TRBV6-3 and TRBJ1-1; 8 positions agree with TRBD1. Germline-derived CDR1 and CDR2 are MNHEY and SVGEGT. The CDR3 contains 17 residues. V gave up 5 bases and J gave up 0 bases; unmatched junction bases: 11. DNA for the CDR3: TGTGCCAGCAGTGGAGGGACAGGAAGGTTCCTGAACACTGAAGCTTTCTTT. This translates into CASSGGTGRFLNTEAFF.

This clonotype was recorded at least ten times. The rearrangement uses TRBV7-2 and TRBJ2-5, with 8 bases that match TRBD1. Germline CDR1 reads SGHTA; CDR2 reads FQGNSA. Trimming removed 1 base from V and 5 bases from J; junction bases left unmatched: 6. The CDR3 runs 15 residues. CDR3 residues: CASSLVGQGWETQYF. CDR3 bases: TGTGCCAGCAGCTTAGTAGGACAGGGATGGGAGACCCAGTACTTC.

This clonotype was observed a few times. The V gene is TRBV6-2 or TRBV6-3, the J gene TRBJ1-2, with a weak D call TRBD1 (5 bases). This CDR3 contains 12 residues. The V end lost 7 bases, the J end lost 4 bases, and 10 bases lay between the germline ends. From germline, CDR1 is MNHEY and CDR2 SVGEGT. The CDR3 loop is CASNTGTYGYTF. In DNA form, the CDR3 reads TGTGCCAGCAACACCGGGACCTATGGCTACACCTTC.

This clonotype appeared a few times. The rearrangement joins TRBV7-2 to TRBJ2-3, with D possibly matching TRBD2 (6 bases). Trimming took 1 base from V and 4 from J, leaving 9 bases between them. This CDR3 region has 14 residues. Germline-derived CDR1 and CDR2 are SGHTA and FQGNSA. CDR3 sequence: CASSLEVAADTQYF. CDR3 DNA: TGTGCCAGCAGCTTAGAGGTAGCGGCAGATACGCAGTATTTT.

This clonotype has a count of ten or more. The chain is built from TRBV28 and TRBJ2-7; possibly TRBD2 for D (5 bases). Deletions cut 2 bases from V and 5 bases from J, with 13 bases between. Germline V gives CDR1 MDHEN, CDR2 SYDVKM. CDR3 length equals 14 residues. CDR3 DNA sequence: TGTGCCAGCAGTTTAATCGGGGTGGGTCACGAGCAGTACTTC. Translated: CASSLIGVGHEQYF.

The table lists this clonotype with a few counts. This rearrangement joins TRBV28 to TRBJ2-4; 8 nucleotides match TRBD1. The V gene's germline CDR1 is MDHEN and CDR2 SYDVKM. This CDR3 contains 12 residues. V shed 8 bases, J shed 9 bases, and the junction held 6 bases outside the gene matches. The CDR3 spells CASHGQGGIQYF. The DNA of the CDR3 is TGTGCCAGCCATGGACAGGGCGGCATTCAGTACTTC.

There are a few counts of this clonotype. This chain uses TRBV20-1 with TRBJ2-6; 7 nucleotides agree with TRBD1. Germline CDR1 and CDR2: DFQATT and SNEGSKA (reference sequence). The J segment lost 3 bases and the V segment lost 4 bases, leaving 3 bases of the junction unmatched. There are 14 residues in the CDR3. The CDR3 DNA sequence: TGCAGTGCTACAGGGGGAATTGGGGCCAACGTCCTGACTTTC. It encodes CSATGGIGANVLTF.

This clonotype was counted ten times or more. The rearrangement joins TRBV7-2 to TRBJ2-3; tentatively, D is TRBD1 (5 bases). Germline V gene sequence: CDR1 SGHTA, CDR2 FQGNSA. This CDR3 has 14 residues. The V end was cut by 7 bases, the J end by 1 base, with 12 bases between. The CDR3 sequence: CASNVKQGTDTQYF. DNA for the CDR3: TGTGCCAGCAACGTTAAACAGGGCACAGATACGCAGTATTTT.

The sample holds a few counts of this clonotype. The rearrangement links TRBV18 to TRBJ2-7, with TRBD1 matching over 9 bases. Trimming removed 4 bases from V and 4 bases from J; junction bases left unmatched: 5. The germline V gene encodes CDR1 KGHSH and CDR2 LQKENI. The CDR3 is 14 residues long. The DNA for the CDR3 is TGTGCCAGCTCACTGTGGGGACAGGGATACGAGCAGTACTTC. The encoded protein is CASSLWGQGYEQYF.

The rearrangement joins TRBV20-1 to TRBJ2-7; D ambiguous. Trimming removed 0 bases at V and 4 bases at J, with 7 bases between. The CDR3 is 12 amino acids. The V gene's germline CDR1 is DFQATT and CDR2 SNEGSKA (reference sequence). The CDR3 loop reads CSARDTPYEQYF. The DNA of the CDR3 is TGCAGTGCTAGAGATACCCCATACGAGCAGTACTTC.

This clonotype was counted between two and nine times. V is TRBV12-3 or TRBV12-4 and J is TRBJ1-2; D is perhaps TRBD1 (5 bases). The length of the CDR3 is 17 residues. Deletions cut 6 bases from V and 4 bases from J, with 24 bases between. Written as DNA, the CDR3 is TGTGCCAGCAGCAGTTTATCATCAGGGATCGCCGCCTATGGCTACACCTTC. Translated, it gives CASSSLSSGIAAYGYTF.

This clonotype was detected a few times. This chain uses TRBV28 with TRBJ2-1, with D possibly being TRBD2 (5 bases). Trimming removed 6 bases from V and 5 bases from J, with 20 bases in between. Germline values: CDR1 MDHEN, CDR2 SYDVKM. The CDR3 loop spans 16 amino acids. The CDR3 sequence is CASSLTIAFPHNEQFF. The CDR3 DNA reads as TGTGCCAGCAGCCTAACCATAGCGTTTCCCCACAATGAGCAGTTCTTC.